Following are 31 T cell receptor beta chains from one sample sequenced in a study of control samples from healthy donors and cancer patients. The table came from immunoSEQ multiplex PCR; TCRdb's copy has only in-frame clones and leaves some out. Of under 150,000 clones in the sample, roughly nine tenths were seen once. What was sequenced was PBMCs. The receptor set was obtained from a woman aged 45-65 years with colorectal cancer.

The V and J genes are TRBV2 and TRBJ1-2; 7 bases fit TRBD1. The CDR3 runs 13 residues. CDR1 is SNHLY, CDR2 FYNNEI, per germline. Unmatched junction bases numbered 7, after V lost 11 bases and J lost 1 base. The CDR3 loop is CAVTGEDNYGYTF. In DNA, the CDR3 is TGTGCCGTAACAGGGGAAGATAACTATGGCTACACCTTC. The variable domain in full, with the rest retrieved from reference TRBV2 and TRBJ1-2, is EPEVTQTPSHQVTQMGQEVILRCVPISNHLYFYWYRQILGQKVEFLVSFYNNEISEKSEIFDDQFSVERPDGSNFTLKIRSTKLEDSAMYFCAVTGEDNYGYTFGSGTRLTVV.

This clone was seen only once. The rearrangement uses TRBV5-1 and TRBJ2-6, with TRBD1 as a possible D gene (6 bases). V was clipped by 2 bases and J by 2 bases, with 8 bases between them. This CDR3 is 15 amino acids long. CDR1 and CDR2 from the germline V gene are SGHRS and YFSETQ. CDR3 loop: CASSLQGTGANVLTF. DNA for the CDR3: TGCGCCAGCAGCTTACAGGGAACTGGGGCCAACGTCCTGACTTTC.

This clone has only one observation. V and J are TRBV7-3 and TRBJ1-2, with 11 nucleotides matching TRBD1. J was trimmed by 2 bases and V by 0 bases; bases with no gene match: 5. CDR3 length: 17 amino acids. Per germline, CDR1 SGHTA and CDR2 FQGTGA. The CDR3 DNA is TGTGCCAGCAGCTTAACAGGACAGGGGGCCGGAAACTATGGCTACACCTTC. Residues: CASSLTGQGAGNYGYTF.

This clone was seen a handful of times. V is TRBV9 and J is TRBJ2-3; D unclear. CDR1 SGDLS and CDR2 YYNGEE come from the germline V gene. V dropped 2 bases and J dropped 6 bases, with 10 bases sitting between them. The CDR3 length is 13 residues. CDR3 loop: CASSVESSDTQYF. The CDR3 region has the DNA TGTGCCAGCAGCGTGGAAAGTTCTGATACGCAGTATTTT.

This sequence joins TRBV10-1 and TRBJ1-1, with 9 bases that match TRBD1. This CDR3 has 12 amino acids. Looked up from germline, CDR1 is WNHNN and CDR2 is SYGVQD (reference sequence). V was pared by 3 bases and J by 11 bases, with 4 bases of the junction left unmatched. The CDR3 sequence: CASSDSGTGAFF. The CDR3 DNA sequence: TGCGCCAGCAGTGATTCCGGGACAGGGGCTTTCTTT.

J is TRBJ1-1 and V is TRBV10-3; TRBD1 might be the D (6 bases). Trimming removed 8 bases from V and 9 bases from J, with 13 bases in between. CDR3 size: 11 residues. The germline CDR1 and CDR2 sequences are ENHRY and SYGVKD. CDR3 protein: CAILRGGKAFF. In nucleotides, the CDR3 is TGTGCCATCCTAAGGGGGGGTAAAGCTTTCTTT.

The rearrangement links TRBV11-3 to TRBJ1-1; no reliable D call. Trimming took off 0 bases at V and 0 bases at J, with 14 bases between the two ends. Germline loops: CDR1 SGHNT, CDR2 YENEEA. The CDR3 contains 17 residues. The CDR3 nucleotides are TGTGCCAGCAGCTTAGATCAAGGCCAACAGCTGAACACTGAAGCTTTCTTT. This encodes CASSLDQGQQLNTEAFF. Based on the CDR3 plus reference TRBV11-3 and TRBJ1-1, the full variable domain is EAGVVQSPRYKIIEKKQPVAFWCNPISGHNTLYWYLQNLGQGPELLIRYENEEAVDDSQLPKDRFSAERLKGVDSTLKIQPAELGDSAVYLCASSLDQGQQLNTEAFFGQGTRLTVV.

V is TRBV28 and J is TRBJ1-5; 9 nucleotides align to TRBD1. The CDR3 has 15 amino acids. The ends lost 6 bases at V and 5 bases at J; junction bases unmatched: 8. Germline-derived CDR1 and CDR2 are MDHEN and SYDVKM. CDR3 loop: CASSPVDRGYQPQHF. In nucleotides, the CDR3 is TGTGCCAGCAGCCCCGTGGACAGGGGTTATCAGCCCCAGCATTTT.

This clone was seen once. This rearrangement joins TRBV5-1 to TRBJ2-1; tentatively, D is TRBD2 (7 bases). Germline V CDR1 and CDR2: SGHRS, YFSETQ. The CDR3 spans 15 residues. The V gene lost 0 bases and the J gene lost 6 bases, with 13 bases spanning the gap. The CDR3 loop is CASSLEGGGGNEQFF. CDR3 nucleotides: TGCGCCAGCAGCTTGGAGGGAGGGGGAGGCAATGAGCAGTTCTTC.

This clone was seen a few times. This chain links TRBV7-7 with TRBJ2-3; TRBD2 is a possible D gene (6 bases). V was cut by 6 bases and J by 5 bases, with 6 bases left in between. The CDR3 totals 11 residues. Germline CDR1 is SSHAT and CDR2 is FNYEAQ (reference sequence). This CDR3 is CASRGGDTQYF. DNA for the CDR3: TGTGCCAGCAGGGGGGGAGATACGCAGTATTTT.

J is TRBJ1-2 and V is TRBV9; the D gene is possibly TRBD1 (5 bases). This CDR3 comprises 14 residues. Germline V gene lookup returns CDR1 SGDLS and CDR2 YYNGEE. The ends were cut back, 0 bases at V and 3 bases at J, with 9 bases in the middle. The CDR3 DNA is TGTGCCAGCAGCGTAGCTGGCAGGGACTATGGCTACACCTTC. This translates into CASSVAGRDYGYTF.

V is TRBV28 and J is TRBJ2-3, with 9 bases aligning to TRBD2. The CDR3 covers 16 residues. The V gene end was trimmed by 3 bases and the J gene end by 3 bases; junction bases not matched to a gene: 7. Germline assignment: CDR1 MDHEN and CDR2 SYDVKM. The CDR3 loop reads CASSLRLAGVTDTQYF. The CDR3 DNA is TGTGCCAGCAGTTTGAGGTTAGCGGGAGTTACAGATACGCAGTATTTT.

The CDR3 DNA reads as TGCGCCAGCACAGGAACCTATAATTCACCCCTCCACTTT. Its protein is CASTGTYNSPLHF. The gene calls are TRBV23-1 and TRBJ1-6; D gene uncertain. TRBV23-1 is labeled an ORF, and its function is uncertain. Trimming cost V 7 bases and J 2 bases, with 6 bases left between them. This CDR3 comprises 13 residues.

The chain couples TRBV12-3 or TRBV12-4 to TRBJ2-1; D possibly uses TRBD1 or TRBD2 (5 bases each). The CDR3 sequence is 12 residues long. Trimming pared 4 bases from V and 12 bases from J, leaving 13 bases between. The DNA of the CDR3 is TGTGCCAGCAGTTCAGGGACCCGGGGGCAGTTCTTC. It specifies CASSSGTRGQFF.

The chain has TRBV5-1 and TRBJ2-2, with D possibly TRBD2 on 6 matching bases. CDR1 is SGHRS, CDR2 YFSETQ, per germline. There are 15 residues in the CDR3. V was cut by 6 bases and J by 6 bases, with 18 bases left in between. CDR3 amino acids: CASTAVGGSSGELFF. For the CDR3, the DNA is TGCGCCAGCACCGCCGTGGGGGGTTCTTCCGGGGAGCTGTTTTTT.

This chain's CDR3 is CASSPNGDGNIQYF. The CDR3 DNA sequence: TGTGCCAGCTCACCGAACGGGGACGGAAACATTCAGTACTTC. V and J are TRBV18 and TRBJ2-4; D may be TRBD1 or TRBD2 (5 bases each). Germline V gene lookup returns CDR1 KGHSH and CDR2 LQKENI. Between the trimmed V and J ends, which lost 3 bases and 6 bases, there was a span of 12 bases. The CDR3 runs 14 residues. Looking up the rest from reference TRBV18 and TRBJ2-4 gives the full variable domain: NAGVMQNPRHLVRRRGQEARLRCSPMKGHSHVYWYRQLPEEGLKFMVYLQKENIIDESGMPKERFSAEFPKEGPSILRIQQVVRGDSAAYFCASSPNGDGNIQYFGAGTRLSVL.

The chain employs TRBV14 and TRBJ2-1; D perhaps matches TRBD1 (6 bases). Germline loops: CDR1 SGHDN, CDR2 FVKESK. There are 16 residues in the CDR3. V lost 3 bases to trimming and J lost 4 bases, with 16 bases between them. The CDR3 nucleotides read TGTGCCAGCAGCCAGTACTGGGGGCGCCGGTACAATGAGCAGTTCTTC. Translating it yields CASSQYWGRRYNEQFF.

This chain connects TRBV29-1 to TRBJ2-5; 7 bases are shared with TRBD1. Germline V gives CDR1 SQVTM, CDR2 ANQGSEA. The CDR3 sequence is 13 residues long. V was clipped by 4 bases and J by 0 bases; unmatched bases: 2. CDR3 amino acids: CSVAGQNQETQYF. In nucleotides, the CDR3 is TGCAGCGTTGCGGGACAGAACCAAGAGACCCAGTACTTC.

The chain uses TRBV20-1 and TRBJ1-1, with D unclear. CDR3 length: 11 residues. Deletions cut 6 bases from V and 2 bases from J, with 7 bases between. Germline V gene lookup returns CDR1 DFQATT and CDR2 SNEGSKA (reference sequence). CDR3 region: CSAPINTEAFF. DNA for the CDR3: TGCAGTGCACCTATAAACACTGAAGCTTTCTTT.

The chain recombines TRBV27 with TRBJ2-2; D is undetermined. With 3 bases removed from V and 8 bases from J, the gap between germline ends came to 10 bases. Germline values: CDR1 MNHEY, CDR2 SMNVEV (reference sequence). This CDR3 is built from 13 residues. In DNA form, the CDR3 reads TGTGCCAGCAGTTTCCTCGATCGGGGGGAGCTGTTTTTT. Amino acid sequence: CASSFLDRGELFF.

This clone was detected only a few times. This chain uses TRBV19 with TRBJ1-2; a possible D gene is TRBD1 (5 bases). V gave up 5 bases and J gave up 6 bases, with 10 bases separating them. Germline CDR1 and CDR2: LNHDA and SQIVND (reference sequence). This CDR3 spans 12 amino acids. CDR3 region: CASSGGNDGYTF. Written as DNA, the CDR3 is TGTGCCAGTAGTGGGGGGAATGATGGCTACACCTTC.

V usage is TRBV11-2 and J usage is TRBJ1-1, with D perhaps matching TRBD1 (5 bases). Germline loops: CDR1 SGHAT, CDR2 FQNNGV. This CDR3 spans 14 amino acids. The V end lost 5 bases, the J end lost 3 bases, and 13 bases lay between the germline ends. CDR3 sequence reads: CASSTAAGHTEAFF. CDR3 DNA sequence: TGTGCCAGCAGCACGGCCGCAGGGCACACTGAAGCTTTCTTT.

The genes are TRBV10-3 and TRBJ2-1; 10 nucleotides agree with TRBD2. Germline V gene data show CDR1 as ENHRY and CDR2 as SYGVKD. V was pared by 5 bases and J by 3 bases, with 7 bases of the junction left unmatched. The CDR3 has 16 amino acids. The CDR3 region has the DNA TGTGCCATCAGTCCCCCTAGCGGGAGCTTCTACAATGAGCAGTTCTTC. Amino acid sequence: CAISPPSGSFYNEQFF.

The chain joins TRBV11-2 to TRBJ2-5; D remains unclear. This CDR3 region has 13 residues. V was cut by 1 base and J by 4 bases, with 7 bases left in between. Per the germline V gene, CDR1 is SGHAT and CDR2 is FQNNGV. This chain's CDR3 is CASSLAPPETQYF. Here the CDR3 DNA reads TGTGCCAGCAGCTTAGCCCCCCCAGAGACCCAGTACTTC.

The chain is built from TRBV7-3 and TRBJ2-1; 14 bases line up with TRBD2. Germline CDR1 reads SGHTA; CDR2 reads FQGTGA. J was trimmed by 0 bases and V by 2 bases; bases with no gene match: 9. The CDR3 runs to 20 residues. CDR3 region: CASSLPGLAGGRSSYNEQFF. The CDR3 DNA reads TGTGCCAGCAGCTTACCTGGACTAGCGGGGGGCAGGAGCTCCTACAATGAGCAGTTCTTC.

This clone has just a few counts. J is TRBJ1-1 and V is TRBV5-1, with TRBD1 identical over 7 bases. V was clipped by 0 bases and J by 7 bases; unmatched bases: 18. Germline loops: CDR1 SGHRS, CDR2 YFSETQ. The CDR3 contains 18 residues. CDR3 bases: TGCGCCAGCAGCTTGGCCCCCAGTCTTCCCGGGACAGCTTATGAAGCTTTCTTT. Its translation is CASSLAPSLPGTAYEAFF. The full variable domain, with the rest looked up from reference TRBV5-1 and TRBJ1-1, is KAGVTQTPRYLIKTRGQQVTLSCSPISGHRSVSWYQQTPGQGLQFLFEYFSETQRNKGNFPGRFSGRQFSNSRSEMNVSTLELGDSALYLCASSLAPSLPGTAYEAFFGQGTRLTVV.

The chain combines TRBV6-5 with TRBJ1-1, with 7 bases fitting TRBD1. The germline CDR1 and CDR2 sequences are MNHEY and SVGAGI. With 6 bases clipped from V and 6 bases from J, the junction kept 7 bases outside the gene matches. This CDR3 region has 13 residues. The CDR3 loop is CASRLDRVAEAFF. The CDR3 region has the DNA TGTGCCAGCAGGCTTGACAGGGTCGCTGAAGCTTTCTTT.

This chain uses TRBV28 with TRBJ1-2; D is uncertain. Trimming removed 4 bases from V and 0 bases from J, with 18 bases in between. CDR1 and CDR2 from the germline V gene are MDHEN and SYDVKM. This CDR3 is 17 amino acids long. CDR3 sequence: CASSSYTRRYANYGYTF. For the CDR3, the DNA is TGTGCCAGCAGTTCATACACCCGCCGCTACGCTAACTATGGCTACACCTTC.

The chain combines TRBV18 with TRBJ2-1, with D tentatively TRBD2 (6 bases). The CDR3 is 14 residues long. Germline V CDR1 and CDR2: KGHSH, LQKENI. Trimming left V 5 bases short and J 8 bases short, with 16 bases between. The CDR3 loop reads CASSRTREDDEQFF. The DNA for the CDR3 is TGTGCCAGCTCAAGAACTAGGGAGGATGATGAGCAGTTCTTC.

CDR3 nucleotide sequence: TGTGCCAGCAGTTTAGGGGGACGGGGTCAGCCCCAGCATTTT. This encodes CASSLGGRGQPQHF. The genes are TRBV27 and TRBJ1-5, with D tentatively TRBD1 (5 bases). The V gene lost 2 bases and the J gene lost 6 bases, with 11 bases spanning the gap. Germline V gene data show CDR1 as MNHEY and CDR2 as SMNVEV (reference sequence). The CDR3 has 14 residues.

This clone was picked up one time. CDR3 residues: CASSQGSGAYEQYF. The CDR3 region has the DNA TGTGCCAGCAGCCAGGGATCGGGGGCCTACGAGCAGTACTTC. The rearrangement uses TRBV27 and TRBJ2-7; the D gene is possibly TRBD2 (6 bases). V was trimmed by 6 bases and J by 2 bases, leaving 14 bases between them. Germline V gene data show CDR1 as MNHEY and CDR2 as SMNVEV (reference sequence). The CDR3 runs to 14 residues.